Here is one TCR beta chain with its context. No antigen is known for it. TCRB transcripts that were expressed got sequenced, as all of the isolated RNA had been reverse transcribed. Assay used: immunoSEQ multiplex PCR; TCRdb lists only in-frame clones, some missing. The sample carries 200,000 to 300,000 clones, about 20% recorded once. Sorting with CD45RO/CCR7/CD25/CD127/CD95/CD27 yielded naive, central memory, regulatory and stem-like memory CD4+ cells. The data originate from a study of beta chain features in type 1 diabetes. Findings and caveats of the study: Moderate but significant shortening of TCRB CDR3s was recorded in all four CD4+ subsets from Type 1 diabetes patients.

Sample: naive CD4+ T cells from blood. This receptor was identified in a woman aged 40 to 55 with type 1 diabetes.

CDR3 nucleotides: TGCGCCAGCAGCTTGGCCGAAGTTGCCGGGGTCTCCTACGAGCAGTACTTC. Its translation: CASSLAEVAGVSYEQYF. The rearrangement links TRBV5-1 to TRBJ2-7; tentative D call: TRBD2 (5 bases). The ends were cut back, 0 bases at V and 0 bases at J, with 16 bases in the middle. Germline loops: CDR1 SGHRS, CDR2 YFSETQ. The CDR3 totals 17 residues.